The entry that follows covers one T cell receptor (beta chain) sequence. TCRdb keeps only in-frame clones here, not all; method: immunoSEQ multiplex PCR. The repertoire holds tens of thousands of clones, 88% seen once, with 5.2% in the top ten. This sample was taken from a study of T cell changes during pregnancy in multiple sclerosis. The material sequenced was peripheral blood, taken in the first trimester of pregnancy. The clonotype was recovered from a female donor in good health, enrolled as a control in a pregnancy study.

The DNA of the CDR3 is TGTGCCAGCAGTTTGGACTACGGGAGTTACGAGCAGTACTTC. Translated: CASSLDYGSYEQYF. The V gene is TRBV27, the J gene TRBJ2-7; possibly TRBD2 for D (6 bases). The CDR3 length is 14 residues. The V end lost 3 bases, the J end lost 4 bases, and 13 bases lay between the germline ends. Looked up from germline, CDR1 is MNHEY and CDR2 is SMNVEV (reference sequence).